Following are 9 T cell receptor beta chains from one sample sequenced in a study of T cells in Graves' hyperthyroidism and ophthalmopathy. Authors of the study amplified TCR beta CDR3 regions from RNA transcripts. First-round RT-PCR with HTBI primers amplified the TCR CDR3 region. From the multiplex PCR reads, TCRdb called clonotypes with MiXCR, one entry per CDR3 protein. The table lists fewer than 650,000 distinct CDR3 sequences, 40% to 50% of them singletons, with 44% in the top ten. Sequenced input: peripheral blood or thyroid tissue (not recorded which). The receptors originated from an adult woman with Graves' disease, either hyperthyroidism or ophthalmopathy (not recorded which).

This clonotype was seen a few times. CDR3 DNA sequence: TGCGCCAGCAGCCAAGAGGGAAATTCACCCCTCCACTTT. Amino acid sequence: CASSQEGNSPLHF. This chain connects TRBV5-1 to TRBJ1-6; D is unresolved. CDR3 length equals 13 residues. CDR1 is SGHRS, CDR2 YFSETQ, per germline. V was clipped by 4 bases and J by 7 bases, with 9 bases between them. Together with reference TRBV5-1 and TRBJ1-6, the CDR3 gives the full variable domain: KAGVTQTPRYLIKTRGQQVTLSCSPISGHRSVSWYQQTPGQGLQFLFEYFSETQRNKGNFPGRFSGRQFSNSRSEMNVSTLELGDSALYLCASSQEGNSPLHFGNGTRLTVT.

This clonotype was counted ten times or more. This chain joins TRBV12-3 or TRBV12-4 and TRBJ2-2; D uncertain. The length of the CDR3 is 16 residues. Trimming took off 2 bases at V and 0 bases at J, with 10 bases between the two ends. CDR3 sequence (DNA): TGTGCCAGCAGTTTAAACCGCCTCGCGAACACCGGGGAGCTGTTTTTT. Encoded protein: CASSLNRLANTGELFF.

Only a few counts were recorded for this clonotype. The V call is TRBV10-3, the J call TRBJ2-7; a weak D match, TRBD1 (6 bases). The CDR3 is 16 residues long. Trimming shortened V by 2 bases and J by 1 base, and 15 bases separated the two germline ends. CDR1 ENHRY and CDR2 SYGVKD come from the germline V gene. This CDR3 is CAISEGPLQGSYEQYF. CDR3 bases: TGTGCCATCAGTGAGGGTCCCCTACAGGGATCCTACGAGCAGTACTTC.

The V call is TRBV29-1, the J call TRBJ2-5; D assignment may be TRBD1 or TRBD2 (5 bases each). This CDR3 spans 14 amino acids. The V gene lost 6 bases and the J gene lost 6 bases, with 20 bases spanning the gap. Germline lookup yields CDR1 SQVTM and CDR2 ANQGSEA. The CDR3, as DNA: TGCAGCGTAAGGGACCGCCAGGAGTTGAAGACCCAGTACTTC. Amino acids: CSVRDRQELKTQYF.

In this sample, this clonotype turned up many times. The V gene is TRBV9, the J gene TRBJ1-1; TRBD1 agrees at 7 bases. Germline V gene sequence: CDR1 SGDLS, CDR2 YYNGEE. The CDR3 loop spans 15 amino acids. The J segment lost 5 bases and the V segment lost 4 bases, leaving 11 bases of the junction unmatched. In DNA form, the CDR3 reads TGTGCCAGCAGCCCTCAGTCGACAGGGTGGACTGAAGCTTTCTTT. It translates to CASSPQSTGWTEAFF.

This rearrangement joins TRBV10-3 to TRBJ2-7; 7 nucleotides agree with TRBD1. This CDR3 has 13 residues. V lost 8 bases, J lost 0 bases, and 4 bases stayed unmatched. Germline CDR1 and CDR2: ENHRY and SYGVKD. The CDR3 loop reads CAISGTDSYEQYF. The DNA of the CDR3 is TGTGCCATCTCCGGGACAGACTCCTACGAGCAGTACTTC.

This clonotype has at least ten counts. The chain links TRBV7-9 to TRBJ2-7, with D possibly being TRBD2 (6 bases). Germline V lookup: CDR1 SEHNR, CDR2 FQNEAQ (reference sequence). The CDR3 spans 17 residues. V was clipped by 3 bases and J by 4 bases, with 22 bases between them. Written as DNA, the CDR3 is TGTGCCAGCAGCTTTCATATCGGGGGTCTGGGCAATTACGAGCAGTACTTC. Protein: CASSFHIGGLGNYEQYF. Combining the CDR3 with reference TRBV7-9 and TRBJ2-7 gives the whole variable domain DTGVSQNPRHKITKRGQNVTFRCDPISEHNRLYWYRQTLGQGPEFLTYFQNEAQLEKSRLLSDRFSAERPKGSFSTLEIQRTEQGDSAMYLCASSFHIGGLGNYEQYFGPGTRLTVT.

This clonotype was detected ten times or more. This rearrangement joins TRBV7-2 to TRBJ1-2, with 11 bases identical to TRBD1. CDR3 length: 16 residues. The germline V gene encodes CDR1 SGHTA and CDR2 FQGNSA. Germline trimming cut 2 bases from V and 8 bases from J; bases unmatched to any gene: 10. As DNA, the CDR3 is TGTGCCAGCAGCTTAACCGCTGGGACAGGGGGTTCGGGCTACACCTTC. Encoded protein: CASSLTAGTGGSGYTF. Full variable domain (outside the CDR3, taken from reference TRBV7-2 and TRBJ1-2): GAGVSQSPSNKVTEKGKDVELRCDPISGHTALYWYRQSLGQGLEFLIYFQGNSAPDKSGLPSDRFSAERTGGSVSTLTIQRTQQEDSAVYLCASSLTAGTGGSGYTFGSGTRLTVV.

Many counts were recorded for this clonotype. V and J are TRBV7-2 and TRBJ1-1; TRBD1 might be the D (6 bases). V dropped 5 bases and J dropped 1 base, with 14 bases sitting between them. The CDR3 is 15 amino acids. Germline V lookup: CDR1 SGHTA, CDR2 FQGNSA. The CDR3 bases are TGTGCCAGCAGCACACAGGGAATTCGGAACACTGAAGCTTTCTTT. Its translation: CASSTQGIRNTEAFF.